Following are 16 T cell receptor beta chains from one sample sequenced in a study of control samples from healthy donors and cancer patients. Libraries were prepared by immunoSEQ multiplex PCR; TCRdb keeps only in-frame clonotypes and omits some of them. The data show 110,000 or so clones, about 87% seen once. Source material: blood. All receptors come from a young man in good health.

The V and J genes are TRBV5-1 and TRBJ2-7, with TRBD1 identical over 7 bases. Trimming removed 7 bases from V and 2 bases from J; junction bases left unmatched: 9. Germline CDR1 and CDR2: SGHRS and YFSETQ. There are 14 residues in the CDR3. CDR3 loop: CASSPQGVPYEQYF. The CDR3 nucleotides are TGCGCCAGCTCCCCCCAGGGGGTCCCCTACGAGCAGTACTTC.

The V and J genes are TRBV30 and TRBJ1-3; no clear D. With 0 bases removed from V and 2 bases from J, the gap between germline ends came to 11 bases. This CDR3 has 15 amino acids. Germline values: CDR1 GTSNPN, CDR2 SVGIG (reference sequence). CDR3 in DNA: TGTGCCTGGAGTGTGGTTTCGGGGACTGGAAACACCATATATTTT. Protein product: CAWSVVSGTGNTIYF.

V is TRBV25-1 and J is TRBJ1-2; D is undetermined. This CDR3 is built from 16 residues. Germline CDR1 and CDR2: MGHDK and SYGVNS. V gave up 0 bases and J gave up 4 bases, with 15 bases separating them. CDR3 sequence: CASSEYAGPSGYGYTF. The CDR3 DNA is TGTGCCAGCAGTGAATATGCTGGACCTAGCGGCTATGGCTACACCTTC.

CDR3 region: CAWKMDGEYQPQHF. The DNA for the CDR3 is TGTGCCTGGAAGATGGACGGAGAGTATCAGCCCCAGCATTTT. V is TRBV30 and J is TRBJ1-5; D ambiguous. CDR1 and CDR2 (germline): GTSNPN, SVGIG (reference sequence). The CDR3 consists of 14 residues. Trimming left V 4 bases short and J 5 bases short, with 15 bases between.

The chain has TRBV11-2 and TRBJ2-6; no definite D call. This CDR3 has 17 residues. Per germline, CDR1 SGHAT and CDR2 FQNNGV. Between the trimmed V and J ends, which lost 5 bases and 0 bases, there was a span of 14 bases. The CDR3, as DNA: TGTGCCAGCAGCCCTCTGGGGTACAGCTCTGGGGCCAACGTCCTGACTTTC. Translation: CASSPLGYSSGANVLTF.

The V gene is TRBV11-3, the J gene TRBJ2-5; 9 bases are shared with TRBD1. Germline-derived CDR1 and CDR2 are SGHNT and YENEEA. V shed 4 bases and J 3 bases; nucleotides not matched to a gene: 3. The CDR3 is made up of 14 amino acids. The CDR3 spells CASSWDREKETQYF. The CDR3 nucleotides read TGTGCCAGCAGCTGGGACAGGGAGAAAGAGACCCAGTACTTC.

This chain uses TRBV4-1 with TRBJ1-1; possibly TRBD1 for D (5 bases). The CDR3 runs 14 residues. Trimming pared 7 bases from V and 7 bases from J, leaving 19 bases between. Looked up from germline, CDR1 is MGHRA and CDR2 is YSYEKL. CDR3 amino acids: CASNPDGTKFEAFF. The DNA of the CDR3 is TGCGCCAGCAACCCGGACGGGACCAAGTTTGAAGCTTTCTTT.

The chain combines TRBV5-1 with TRBJ1-2; 7 bases map to TRBD1. CDR3 size: 15 residues. Per germline, CDR1 SGHRS and CDR2 YFSETQ. J was trimmed by 4 bases and V by 6 bases; bases with no gene match: 12. The DNA for the CDR3 is TGCGCCAGCAAGGTAGGGGACAGCCGAACCTATGGCTACACCTTC. It encodes CASKVGDSRTYGYTF.

The chain recombines TRBV10-3 with TRBJ1-1, with D uncertain. The CDR3 covers 12 residues. Germline V gene lookup returns CDR1 ENHRY and CDR2 SYGVKD. Trimming shortened V by 10 bases and J by 4 bases, and 13 bases separated the two germline ends. CDR3 in amino acids: CATSQRLTEAFF. The CDR3 DNA sequence: TGTGCCACCTCGCAAAGGCTCACTGAAGCTTTCTTT.

V usage is TRBV19 and J usage is TRBJ1-5; D remains unclear. Trimming pared 1 base from V and 0 bases from J, leaving 7 bases between. CDR1 and CDR2 from the germline V gene are LNHDA and SQIVND (reference sequence). This CDR3 comprises 15 residues. The CDR3 reads CASSIGAYSNQPQHF. CDR3 bases: TGTGCCAGTAGTATAGGGGCCTATAGCAATCAGCCCCAGCATTTT.

The CDR3 DNA reads as TGCGCCAGCAGCGGAACAGGGGACAATGAGCAGTTCTTC. Its protein is CASSGTGDNEQFF. The chain links TRBV5-1 to TRBJ2-1, with 7 bases aligning to TRBD1. Germline trimming cut 4 bases from V and 5 bases from J; bases unmatched to any gene: 3. This CDR3 region has 13 residues. The germline gives CDR1 SGHRS, CDR2 YFSETQ.

The DNA for the CDR3 is TGTGCCAGCAGCTTGGCCGGCGGGGAGAGCTCCTACGAGCAGTACGTC. This encodes CASSLAGGESSYEQYV. This sequence joins TRBV5-4 and TRBJ2-7; perhaps TRBD2 as D (6 bases). V lost 0 bases, J lost 0 bases, and 13 bases lay in between. The CDR3 has 16 amino acids. CDR1 and CDR2 (germline): SGHNT, YYREEE (reference sequence).

The sample holds a few counts of this clone. The V call is TRBV7-8, the J call TRBJ1-1; 9 nucleotides line up with TRBD1. With V trimmed by 6 bases and J by 4 bases, 12 bases remained unmatched. Germline loops: CDR1 SGHVS, CDR2 FQNEAQ. The CDR3 has 16 residues. This CDR3 is CASSLGPGQGSTEAFF. The CDR3 coding sequence is TGTGCCAGCAGTTTGGGACCGGGACAGGGATCCACTGAAGCTTTCTTT.

V usage is TRBV14 and J usage is TRBJ1-3; unclear D gene. The CDR3 length is 17 residues. CDR1 SGHDN and CDR2 FVKESK come from the germline V gene. Deletions cut 1 base from V and 7 bases from J, with 20 bases between. The CDR3 here is CASSQVLGRLVQNTIYF. The CDR3 DNA reads as TGTGCCAGCAGCCAAGTCCTCGGGCGCTTGGTCCAGAACACCATATATTTT.

The V and J genes are TRBV6-6 and TRBJ1-1; TRBD1 aligns across 7 bases. The CDR3 sequence is 14 residues long. The ends lost 2 bases at V and 1 base at J; junction bases unmatched: 1. The V gene's germline CDR1 is MNHNY and CDR2 SVGAGI (reference sequence). The CDR3 here is CASSYQGGNTEAFF. CDR3 DNA: TGTGCCAGCAGTTACCAGGGGGGGAACACTGAAGCTTTCTTT.

V is TRBV6-2 or TRBV6-3 and J is TRBJ2-5; 9 bases map to TRBD2. The CDR3 totals 14 residues. Looked up from germline, CDR1 is MNHEY and CDR2 is SVGEGT. Losses at the gene ends were 2 bases for V and 9 bases for J; bases not matched to a gene: 7. CDR3 coding DNA: TGTGCCAGCAGTTACGTGGCTAGCGGGACTGCCCAGTACTTC. Translation: CASSYVASGTAQYF.